The 10 T cell receptor beta chains below all came from one sample that was sequenced in a study of blood T cell repertoires in COVID-19. Sequenced by immunoSEQ multiplex PCR; TCRdb stores in-frame clones only, minus some. The table includes about 130,000 clones, about 89% detected once. Sequenced material: peripheral blood. The receptors were gathered from a man between 60 and 70 years old with COVID-19, enrolled during active disease.

This clone was detected only a few times. Other DNA sequences in this sample translate to the same CDR3. The CDR3 region has the DNA TGTGCCAGCAGTTTAGCGGGAAGCACAGATACGCAGTATTTT. Its protein is CASSLAGSTDTQYF. This chain links TRBV6-5 with TRBJ2-3, with 8 bases aligning to TRBD2. The germline gives CDR1 MNHEY, CDR2 SVGAGI. The CDR3 loop spans 14 amino acids. Trimming at V came to 4 bases and at J to 0 bases, leaving 0 bases not matched to a gene.

The chain links TRBV19 to TRBJ1-5, with 7 nucleotides matching TRBD1. The junction had 6 bases not matched to a gene; V was cut back by 2 bases and J by 2 bases. This CDR3 has 16 residues. Germline loops: CDR1 LNHDA, CDR2 SQIVND (reference sequence). The CDR3: CASSIYRGGGNQPQHF. Here the CDR3 DNA reads TGTGCCAGTAGTATATACAGGGGAGGAGGCAATCAGCCCCAGCATTTT. The whole variable domain, remainder taken from reference TRBV19 and TRBJ1-5, is DGGITQSPKYLFRKEGQNVTLSCEQNLNHDAMYWYRQDPGQGLRLIYYSQIVNDFQKGDIAEGYSVSREKKESFPLTVTSAQKNPTAFYLCASSIYRGGGNQPQHFGDGTRLSIL.

The chain is built from TRBV5-6 and TRBJ2-1, with 10 positions matching TRBD1. The CDR3 is 16 amino acids. Trimming took 2 bases from V and 3 from J; bases not matched to a gene: 5. Germline loops: CDR1 SGHDT, CDR2 YYEEEE. The CDR3 loop is CASSLPGQGVYNEQFF. The DNA for the CDR3 is TGTGCCAGCAGCTTACCCGGACAGGGGGTCTACAATGAGCAGTTCTTC.

This chain links TRBV5-1 with TRBJ1-2, with D hard to call. CDR3 length equals 13 residues. V dropped 4 bases and J dropped 7 bases, with 14 bases sitting between them. CDR1 and CDR2 (germline): SGHRS, YFSETQ. The CDR3 coding sequence is TGCGCCAGCAGCGGAGTTCCGAGACGTGGCTACACCTTC. It translates to CASSGVPRRGYTF.

J is TRBJ1-4 and V is TRBV6-1; 12 bases agree with TRBD1. Losses at the gene ends were 4 bases for V and 8 bases for J; bases not matched to a gene: 20. The CDR3 has 20 amino acids. Germline V lookup: CDR1 MNHNS, CDR2 SASEGT. Here the CDR3 DNA reads TGTGCCAGCAGTGTTTTTAAGGGGACAGGGGGCCTCATAGTCGGGGAAAAACTGTTTTTT. It specifies CASSVFKGTGGLIVGEKLFF.

V gene TRBV5-4 combines with J gene TRBJ1-2, with a tentative D call TRBD1 (6 bases). The CDR3 has 14 residues. Trimming pared 5 bases from V and 4 bases from J, leaving 15 bases between. CDR1 and CDR2 from the germline V gene are SGHNT and YYREEE (reference sequence). The CDR3 nucleotides are TGTGCCAGCAGGTGGGGGGGCACCACCTATGGCTACACCTTC. It yields the protein CASRWGGTTYGYTF.

This clone was seen more than once but under ten times. The CDR3 is CASRKQGASGNTIYF. In DNA, the CDR3 is TGTGCCAGCAGGAAACAGGGGGCCTCGGGAAACACCATATATTTT. V usage is TRBV6-5 and J usage is TRBJ1-3; 9 bases are a match to TRBD1. Germline CDR1 MNHEY, CDR2 SVGAGI. V was clipped by 6 bases and J by 4 bases; unmatched bases: 7. The CDR3 consists of 15 residues.

V and J are TRBV18 and TRBJ2-1; weak D call: TRBD2 (5 bases). Trimming took off 3 bases at V and 0 bases at J, with 15 bases between the two ends. CDR1 and CDR2 from the germline V gene are KGHSH and LQKENI. This CDR3 contains 17 residues. The CDR3 loop is CASSPPWELVSYNEQFF. The CDR3 coding sequence is TGTGCCAGCTCACCGCCATGGGAGTTGGTCTCCTACAATGAGCAGTTCTTC.

V usage is TRBV16 and J usage is TRBJ1-5; unclear D gene. The CDR3 contains 18 residues. V was clipped by 1 base and J by 0 bases, with 16 bases between them. Germline V gene sequence: CDR1 KGHSY, CDR2 FQNENV. The chain's CDR3 is CASSQWEHGGDSNQPQHF. The CDR3 DNA reads as TGTGCCAGCAGCCAATGGGAGCATGGTGGGGATAGCAATCAGCCCCAGCATTTT.

This clone has only one observation. The V and J genes are TRBV5-5 and TRBJ1-4; D remains unclear. The CDR3 contains 13 residues. Trimming stripped 1 base from V and 6 bases from J, with 7 bases between. Germline V CDR1 and CDR2: SGHKS, YYEKEE (reference sequence). CDR3 in DNA: TGTGCCAGCAGCTTGTTACGGGATGAAAAACTGTTTTTT. Amino acids: CASSLLRDEKLFF.